Listed below are T cell receptor beta chains from one sample, sequenced in a study of cytomegalovirus exposure and HLA in healthy donors. Data came from immunoSEQ multiplex PCR; TCRdb stores just in-frame clones and leaves some out. The data hold just under 250,000 clones, with roughly 82% observed a single time. Material: PBMCs. The receptors here all came from a woman aged 40 to 50 in good health and CMV-seropositive. Both conserved end residues are part of each CDR3. The D gene is left open where the match is weak. For some rows the clone size is stated as once, few or many, or as a class when expanded; others skip it.

>.|15|TRBV10-3|TRBD2|TRBJ2-5
TGTGCCATCAGTGTAAACGGGGGGGCCGGTGAGACCCAGTACTTC
CAISVNGGAGETQYF
>.|14|TRBV4-3|.|TRBJ1-4
TGCGCCAGCAGCGAGACAGCCTATAATGAAAAACTGTTTTTT
CASSETAYNEKLFF
>.|14|TRBV2|.|TRBJ1-4
TGTGCCAGCAGTGTCAGGGTTGGCAATGAAAAACTGTTTTTT
CASSVRVGNEKLFF
>.|14|TRBV5-1|TRBD2|TRBJ2-7
TGCGCCAGCAGCACCGGGACTAGCGGCTACGAGCAGTACTTC
CASSTGTSGYEQYF
>once|13|TRBV6-6|.|TRBJ2-7
TGTGCCAGCGAGGGACAAGTAGCCTACGAGCAGTACTTC
CASEGQVAYEQYF
>.|11|TRBV6-5|.|TRBJ2-3
TGTGCCACATACCAGGGGAGTACGCAGTATTTT
CATYQGSTQYF
>.|14|TRBV19|.|TRBJ2-3
TGTGCCAGTAGTATCTTCGATCGGACAGATACGCAGTATTTT
CASSIFDRTDTQYF
>.|17|TRBV11-3|TRBD1|TRBJ2-7
TGTGCCAGCAGCTCATATTATACCGGGACAGGGAGCTACGAGCAGTACTTC
CASSSYYTGTGSYEQYF
>.|14|TRBV28|.|TRBJ1-2
TGTGCCAGCAGTTTTCACACAGGTACGAGGGGCTACACCTTC
CASSFHTGTRGYTF
>.|19|TRBV12-2|.|TRBJ2-2
TGTGCAAGTCGCTTCCGCCGTTTCTCGGACAGGGCTTCATCCGGGGAGCTGTTTTTT
CASRFRRFSDRASSGELFF
>.|14|TRBV5-8|.|TRBJ1-5
TGTGCCAGCAGCTTGATCAGGGGTTTGCAGCCCCAGCATTTT
CASSLIRGLQPQHF
>.|12|TRBV30|.|TRBJ2-7
TGTGCCTGGAGGGGTGGGAGCCACGAGCAGTACTTC
CAWRGGSHEQYF
>.|14|TRBV10-3|.|TRBJ1-2
TGTGCCATCAGTGAGTCACGACAGGAGGATGGCTACACCTTC
CAISESRQEDGYTF
>once|17|TRBV19|.|TRBJ1-5
TGTGCCAGTAGTATAGGAGGGGGTTTCAGCAACAATCAGCCCCAGCATTTT
CASSIGGGFSNNQPQHF
>.|15|TRBV7-6|.|TRBJ1-2
TGTGCCAGCAGCTTGGGGGGGCCCTCGGACTATGGCTACACCTTC
CASSLGGPSDYGYTF
>few|16|TRBV6-5|TRBD1|TRBJ2-7
TGTGCCAGCAGTTACTCCTCCGGGACAGGGGGATACGAGCAGTACTTC
CASSYSSGTGGYEQYF
>few|15|TRBV7-9|.|TRBJ2-5
TGTGCCAGCAGTCCCAAGCGGCGCCTCCAAGAGACCCAGTACTTC
CASSPKRRLQETQYF
>.|17|TRBV4-1|TRBD2|TRBJ2-7
TGCGCCAGCAGCCAAGAGCGGTCTAGCGGGAGGTCCTACGAGCAGTACTTC
CASSQERSSGRSYEQYF
>once|16|TRBV6-4|.|TRBJ2-5
TGTGCCACCCCCCCCGAGGGTAATAAGGTGGGGGAGACCCAGTACTTC
CATPPEGNKVGETQYF
>.|17|TRBV5-1|TRBD1|TRBJ2-1
TGCGCCAGCAGCTTGGCGGGACAGGGCTTGGTTTACAATGAGCAGTTCTTC
CASSLAGQGLVYNEQFF
>.|15|TRBV19|TRBD1|TRBJ1-1
TGTGCCAGTAGTCCGCCGGACAGGGTAAGCACTGAAGCTTTCTTT
CASSPPDRVSTEAFF
>.|13|TRBV28|TRBD1|TRBJ1-5
TGTGCCAGCAACAAACAGGGGGCTCAGCCCCAGCATTTT
CASNKQGAQPQHF
>.|17|TRBV19|TRBD1|TRBJ1-3
TGTGCCAGTAGTGTCATTCGTCGACAGGGCCCTGGAAACACCATATATTTT
CASSVIRRQGPGNTIYF
>.|14|TRBV29-1|.|TRBJ2-1
TGCAGCGTTGAATTGTTGAGCTCCTACAATGAGCAGTTCTTC
CSVELLSSYNEQFF
>.|17|TRBV10-3|.|TRBJ2-1
TGTGCCATCAGTGGGGGGAATGGGGCGGGGGCGCCTCTTGAGCAGTTCTTC
CAISGGNGAGAPLEQFF
>few|17|TRBV5-1|.|TRBJ1-1
TGCGCCAGCAGCTTGGAAGGGTCCGGGACAACGAACACTGAAGCTTTCTTT
CASSLEGSGTTNTEAFF
>.|17|TRBV7-2|.|TRBJ2-6
TGTGCCAGCAGCTTAGATCGTCGGGGGACTGGGGCCAACGTCCTGACTTTC
CASSLDRRGTGANVLTF